The 24 T cell receptor beta chains given below trace back to one sample, sequenced in a study of cytomegalovirus exposure and HLA in healthy donors. A multiplex PCR was run with 60 Vbeta primers and 13 Jbeta primers. The assay was immunoSEQ multiplex PCR, and TCRdb's table has in-frame clones only and misses some. The sample holds 100,000 to 150,000 clones. The sequencing sample was made of PBMCs. The receptor source for this set is a man aged 35-49 years in good health and CMV-seronegative.

The chain carries TRBV5-8 and TRBJ2-7, with D unclear. This CDR3 has 12 amino acids. In germline, CDR1 is SGHTS, CDR2 YDEGEE. Between the trimmed V and J ends, which lost 6 bases and 0 bases, there was a span of 7 bases. The chain's CDR3 is CASTPISYEQYF. Written as DNA, the CDR3 is TGTGCCAGCACCCCAATCTCCTACGAGCAGTACTTC. The full variable domain, in which reference TRBV5-8 and TRBJ2-7 provide the parts outside the CDR3, is EAGVTQSPTHLIKTRGQQATLRCSPISGHTSVYWYQQALGLGLQFLLWYDEGEERNRGNFPPRFSGRQFPNYSSELNVNALELEDSALYLCASTPISYEQYFGPGTRLTVT.

V is TRBV7-9 and J is TRBJ1-4; D gene ambiguous. CDR1 is SEHNR and CDR2 is FQNEAQ in the germline V gene (reference sequence). CDR3 length equals 14 residues. V was trimmed by 1 base and J by 7 bases, leaving 10 bases between them. The CDR3 sequence: CASSLGQVGEKLFF. DNA for the CDR3: TGTGCCAGCAGCTTAGGGCAGGTCGGTGAAAAACTGTTTTTT. Supplemented by reference TRBV7-9 and TRBJ1-4, the full variable domain reads DTGVSQNPRHKITKRGQNVTFRCDPISEHNRLYWYRQTLGQGPEFLTYFQNEAQLEKSRLLSDRFSAERPKGSFSTLEIQRTEQGDSAMYLCASSLGQVGEKLFFGSGTQLSVL.

The V gene is TRBV13, the J gene TRBJ2-7, with D maybe TRBD2 (6 bases). The V end was cut by 4 bases, the J end by 2 bases, with 15 bases between. Germline assignment: CDR1 PRHDT and CDR2 FYEKMQ (reference sequence). There are 15 residues in the CDR3. CDR3 amino acids: CASSSRRVGAYEQYF. The CDR3 DNA reads TGTGCCAGCAGCTCTCGGAGGGTCGGAGCCTACGAGCAGTACTTC.

The chain carries TRBV5-1 and TRBJ1-1, with D possibly matching TRBD1 (5 bases). Germline CDR1 is SGHRS and CDR2 is YFSETQ. V shed 0 bases and J shed 4 bases, with 16 bases lying between them. The length of the CDR3 is 16 residues. The CDR3 loop is CASSLVIGGSSTEAFF. In DNA, the CDR3 is TGCGCCAGCAGCTTGGTGATCGGGGGGTCCAGCACTGAAGCTTTCTTT.

The rearrangement joins TRBV5-4 to TRBJ2-7, with TRBD1 matching over 7 bases. The CDR3 loop spans 12 amino acids. CDR1 and CDR2 from the germline V gene are SGHNT and YYREEE (reference sequence). The trim removed 4 bases at V and 3 bases at J, leaving 1 base unmatched. The CDR3: CASSRDSYEQYF. CDR3 nucleotide sequence: TGTGCCAGCAGCCGGGACAGCTACGAGCAGTACTTC.

V and J are TRBV11-3 and TRBJ2-7; 15 bases map to TRBD2. V was clipped by 5 bases and J by 6 bases; unmatched bases: 8. Germline CDR1 reads SGHNT; CDR2 reads YENEEA. The CDR3 runs to 16 residues. The CDR3 nucleotides are TGTGCCAGCAGCAATCGCTCGGGACTAGCGGGAGGCGAGCAGTACTTC. Amino acids: CASSNRSGLAGGEQYF.

This chain uses TRBV28 with TRBJ2-7, with a weak D call TRBD1 (5 bases). There are 15 residues in the CDR3. The germline V gene encodes CDR1 MDHEN and CDR2 SYDVKM. V shed 2 bases and J shed 1 base, with 12 bases lying between them. CDR3 DNA: TGTGCCAGCAGTTTAAGTTACGCAGGGTCCTACGAGCAGTACTTC. It translates to CASSLSYAGSYEQYF.

V usage is TRBV2 and J usage is TRBJ2-1; perhaps TRBD2 as D (6 bases). Germline V gene data show CDR1 as SNHLY and CDR2 as FYNNEI. V was shortened by 5 bases and J by 5 bases, with 16 bases between the two germline ends. The CDR3 contains 15 residues. The CDR3 is CASSLLAQNDNEQFF. The CDR3 DNA reads as TGTGCCAGCAGTCTCCTAGCGCAGAATGACAATGAGCAGTTCTTC.

In the case of this clone: One end of the junction is discordant with germline, which a read error may explain. The chain employs TRBV11-3 and TRBJ1-2; 7 bases fit TRBD1. The CDR3 is 16 residues long. CDR1 is SGHNT, CDR2 YENEEA, per germline. The CDR3 here is CASSLDGQVANYSYTF. CDR3 in DNA: TGTGCCAGCAGCTTAGATGGACAGGTGGCTAACTATAGCTACACCTTC.

DNA for the CDR3: TGTGCCTGGAGGGGGACAGGGGGAGGCGAGCAGTACTTC. Translating gives CAWRGTGGGEQYF. This chain joins TRBV30 and TRBJ2-7, with 11 bases lining up with TRBD1. Germline trimming cut 3 bases from V and 6 bases from J; bases unmatched to any gene: 4. Germline V gene lookup returns CDR1 GTSNPN and CDR2 SVGIG (reference sequence). This CDR3 is 13 amino acids long.

V and J are TRBV5-1 and TRBJ1-3, with a weak D call TRBD1 (5 bases). Trimming took off 0 bases at V and 2 bases at J, with 9 bases between the two ends. Per germline, CDR1 SGHRS and CDR2 YFSETQ. The CDR3 consists of 15 residues. In nucleotides, the CDR3 is TGCGCCAGCAGCTTGGCCCGGGGGACTGGAAACACCATATATTTT. This gives the protein CASSLARGTGNTIYF.

The V gene is TRBV7-3, the J gene TRBJ2-5, with 7 positions matching TRBD1. The germline V gene has CDR1 SGHTA and CDR2 FQGTGA. The CDR3 length is 14 residues. V lost 2 bases to trimming and J lost 7 bases; unmatched junction nucleotides: 7. The CDR3 coding sequence is TGTGCCAGCAGCTTATCGACAGGGACGGGGACCCAGTACTTC. Translating gives CASSLSTGTGTQYF.

This chain uses TRBV5-1 with TRBJ1-5, with unresolved D. Trimming took off 0 bases at V and 6 bases at J, with 13 bases between the two ends. The CDR3 length is 15 residues. Germline V gene lookup returns CDR1 SGHRS and CDR2 YFSETQ. In nucleotides, the CDR3 is TGCGCCAGCAGCTTGGCCATAGAGGTTGGTCAGCCCCAGCATTTT. Its protein product is CASSLAIEVGQPQHF.

In DNA, the CDR3 is TGCGCCAGCAGTCAGGCGGGAGTAAACGAGCAGTACTTC. It codes for CASSQAGVNEQYF. The V gene is TRBV10-2, the J gene TRBJ2-7; TRBD2 matches 7 bases. Germline V gene sequence: CDR1 WSHSY, CDR2 SAAADI. The CDR3 is 13 amino acids. The V gene end was trimmed by 5 bases and the J gene end by 5 bases; junction bases not matched to a gene: 6.

The chain uses TRBV5-6 and TRBJ1-2; 11 bases align to TRBD1. CDR1 and CDR2 (germline): SGHDT, YYEEEE. J was trimmed by 5 bases and V by 0 bases; bases with no gene match: 3. CDR3 length: 15 residues. CDR3 sequence: CASSLAGTGGYGYTF. Here the CDR3 DNA reads TGTGCCAGCAGCTTGGCGGGGACAGGGGGATATGGCTACACCTTC.

The chain recombines TRBV11-2 with TRBJ2-7, with TRBD2 matching over 7 bases. CDR1 is SGHAT and CDR2 is FQNNGV in the germline V gene. There are 17 residues in the CDR3. Trimming took 2 bases from V and 5 from J; bases not matched to a gene: 15. CDR3 in DNA: TGTGCCAGCAGCTTATTCCGGGCCGCACCCGCGGGGGACGAGCAGTACTTC. Protein product: CASSLFRAAPAGDEQYF.

The V gene is TRBV5-1, the J gene TRBJ1-1; possible D gene TRBD1, 6 bases. This CDR3 is built from 15 residues. Trimming stripped 3 bases from V and 3 bases from J, with 15 bases between. CDR1 and CDR2 from the germline V gene are SGHRS and YFSETQ. CDR3 sequence: CASSYTGSSDTEAFF. Written as DNA, the CDR3 is TGCGCCAGCAGCTACACAGGGTCCTCGGACACTGAAGCTTTCTTT. Combining the CDR3 with reference TRBV5-1 and TRBJ1-1 gives the whole variable domain KAGVTQTPRYLIKTRGQQVTLSCSPISGHRSVSWYQQTPGQGLQFLFEYFSETQRNKGNFPGRFSGRQFSNSRSEMNVSTLELGDSALYLCASSYTGSSDTEAFFGQGTRLTVV.

The chain links TRBV6-5 to TRBJ2-1; tentatively, D is TRBD2 (6 bases). Germline V gene data show CDR1 as MNHEY and CDR2 as SVGAGI. Between the trimmed V and J ends, which lost 7 bases and 4 bases, there was a span of 17 bases. This CDR3 is 15 amino acids long. CDR3: CASTVGRGVYNEQFF. The CDR3 DNA reads TGTGCCAGCACCGTCGGGAGAGGGGTTTACAATGAGCAGTTCTTC.

The chain employs TRBV27 and TRBJ2-1; 7 bases are a match to TRBD1. V shed 2 bases, J shed 5 bases, and the junction held 9 bases outside the gene matches. The germline CDR1 and CDR2 sequences are MNHEY and SMNVEV (reference sequence). The CDR3 consists of 16 residues. CDR3 residues: CASSLPNRGSHNEQFF. DNA for the CDR3: TGTGCCAGCAGTTTACCGAACAGGGGAAGCCACAATGAGCAGTTCTTC.

This sequence joins TRBV5-8 and TRBJ2-5; TRBD2 matches 12 bases. CDR1 is SGHTS, CDR2 YDEGEE, per germline. V was pared by 4 bases and J by 1 base, with 2 bases of the junction left unmatched. This CDR3 comprises 15 residues. Here the CDR3 reads CASSPGLAGQETQYF. DNA for the CDR3: TGTGCCAGCAGCCCGGGACTAGCGGGCCAAGAGACCCAGTACTTC.

The chain carries TRBV9 and TRBJ2-2, with unresolved D. V dropped 3 bases and J dropped 0 bases, with 6 bases sitting between them. CDR1 SGDLS and CDR2 YYNGEE come from the germline V gene. The CDR3 is 14 amino acids. The chain's CDR3 is CASSDPANTGELFF. The CDR3 nucleotides read TGTGCCAGCAGCGATCCAGCGAACACCGGGGAGCTGTTTTTT.

The J gene is TRBJ1-2, the V gene TRBV6-5, with D possibly matching TRBD1 (5 bases). The V gene lost 6 bases and the J gene lost 4 bases, with 18 bases spanning the gap. The CDR3 has 15 residues. CDR1 is MNHEY, CDR2 SVGAGI, per germline. CDR3: CASSSAPGAAYGYTF. Here the CDR3 DNA reads TGTGCCAGCAGCTCTGCCCCTGGGGCGGCCTATGGCTACACCTTC.

The chain recombines TRBV29-1 with TRBJ2-5; tentatively, D is TRBD2 (5 bases). Trimming left V 4 bases short and J 1 base short, with 13 bases between. Germline V gene sequence: CDR1 SQVTM, CDR2 ANQGSEA. CDR3 length equals 14 residues. The chain's CDR3 is CSVGEGQSQETQYF. In nucleotides, the CDR3 is TGCAGCGTTGGTGAGGGCCAATCCCAAGAGACCCAGTACTTC. The variable domain in full, completed from reference TRBV29-1 and TRBJ2-5, reads SAVISQKPSRDICQRGTSLTIQCQVDSQVTMMFWYRQQPGQSLTLIATANQGSEATYESGFVIDKFPISRPNLTFSTLTVSNMSPEDSSIYLCSVGEGQSQETQYFGPGTRLLVL.

A remark on this clone: The sample has other DNA sequences that encode this CDR3 too. For the CDR3, the DNA is TGTGCCTGGAGTGACAGGGGGAATCAGCCCCAGCATTTT. It translates to CAWSDRGNQPQHF. This chain links TRBV30 with TRBJ1-5, with 8 positions matching TRBD1. Germline CDR1 reads GTSNPN; CDR2 reads SVGIG (reference sequence). Trimming took 1 base from V and 4 from J; bases not matched to a gene: 0. This CDR3 has 13 residues.